The TCR beta chain described here comes from a study of cytomegalovirus exposure and HLA in healthy donors. General study results and limits: When analyzed later, a missense DCLRE1C variant was found to be linked to TCR beta V- and J-gene trimming.

The study ran its PCR with 60 Vbeta and 13 Jbeta primers. Some clones are missing from TCRdb's copy, which holds only in-frame ones; the method was immunoSEQ multiplex PCR. The table includes 300,000 or so clones, 70% to 90% detected once. As regards this clone: Its antigen is not known.

Trimming took 10 bases from V and 1 from J, leaving 14 bases between them. Per germline, CDR1 ENHRY and CDR2 SYGVKD. The CDR3 consists of 13 residues. The source is a woman between 40 and 55 years old in good health and CMV-seropositive. Material: PBMCs. The genes are TRBV10-3 and TRBJ2-7; D is ambiguous. For the CDR3, the DNA is TGTGCCACCACAGCAACTGGGTCCTACGAGCAGTACTTC. Protein product: CATTATGSYEQYF.